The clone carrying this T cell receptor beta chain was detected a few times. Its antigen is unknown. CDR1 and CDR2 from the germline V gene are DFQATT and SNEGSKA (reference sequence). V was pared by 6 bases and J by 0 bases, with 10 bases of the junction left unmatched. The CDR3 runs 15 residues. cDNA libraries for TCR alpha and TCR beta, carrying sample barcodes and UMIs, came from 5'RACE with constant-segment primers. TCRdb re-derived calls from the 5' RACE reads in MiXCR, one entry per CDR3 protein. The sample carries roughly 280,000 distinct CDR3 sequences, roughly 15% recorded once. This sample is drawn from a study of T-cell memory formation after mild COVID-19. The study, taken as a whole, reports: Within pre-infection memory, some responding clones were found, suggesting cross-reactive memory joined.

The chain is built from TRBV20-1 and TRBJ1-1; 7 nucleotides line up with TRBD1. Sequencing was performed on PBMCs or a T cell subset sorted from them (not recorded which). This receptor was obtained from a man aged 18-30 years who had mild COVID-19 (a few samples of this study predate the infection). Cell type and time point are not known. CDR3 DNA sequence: TGCAGTGCCCCCGAGGCGGACAGGCTGAACACTGAAGCTTTCTTT. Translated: CSAPEADRLNTEAFF.